Sequencing of this T cell receptor beta chain was carried out in a study of control samples from healthy donors and cancer patients. This CDR3 comprises 15 residues. The V gene's germline CDR1 is MNHEY and CDR2 SMNVEV (reference sequence). V was shortened by 6 bases and J by 3 bases, with 17 bases between the two germline ends. Measured with immunoSEQ multiplex PCR; TCRdb has only the in-frame clones, and not every one. The sample lists 150,000 to 200,000 clones, around 88% occurring once. The TCR sequence derives from a man aged 18-30 years in good health. Specimen: blood. The chain recombines TRBV27 with TRBJ1-1; no clear D gene. CDR3 nucleotide sequence: TGTGCCAGCAGGCTCGACCGTCTCGGAGACACTGAAGCTTTCTTT. It codes for CASRLDRLGDTEAFF.